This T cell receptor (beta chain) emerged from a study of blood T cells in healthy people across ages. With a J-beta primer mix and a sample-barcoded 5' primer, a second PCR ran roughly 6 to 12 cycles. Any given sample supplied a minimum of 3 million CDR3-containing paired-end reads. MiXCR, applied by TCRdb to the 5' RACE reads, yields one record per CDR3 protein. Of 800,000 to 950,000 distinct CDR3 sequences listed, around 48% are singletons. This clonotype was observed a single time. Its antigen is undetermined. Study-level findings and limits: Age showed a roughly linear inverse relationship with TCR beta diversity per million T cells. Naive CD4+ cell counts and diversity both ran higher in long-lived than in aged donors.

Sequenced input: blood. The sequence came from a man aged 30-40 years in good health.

CDR3 amino acids: CASSQGRAGPYEQYF. The CDR3, as DNA: TGCGCCAGCAGTCAGGGACGAGCGGGGCCATACGAGCAGTACTTC. V gene TRBV4-1 combines with J gene TRBJ2-4; TRBD2 aligns across 7 bases. Near its end, the DNA agrees better with TRBJ2-7, so the J call may be wrong. This CDR3 comprises 15 residues. Looked up from germline, CDR1 is MGHRA and CDR2 is YSYEKL.